The TCR beta chain described here comes from a study of blood T cells in healthy people across ages. As for this clonotype: Its specificity is unknown.

Findings and limits, study-wide: In long-lived donors, naive CD4+ cell counts and diversity exceeded those of aged donors. In older individuals, TCR beta diversity per million T cells was lower, falling roughly linearly with age. Across samples, TCR beta diversity tracked strongly with naive T cell percentage.

A second PCR of about 6 to 11 cycles used a sample-barcoded 5' primer and a J-beta primer mix. All cDNA molecules were each tagged by a template-switch adaptor with 12 random nucleotides. TCRdb re-called the 5' RACE reads through MiXCR, storing one row per CDR3 protein. Of approximately 800,000 distinct CDR3 sequences listed, about 36% are singletons. Trimming stripped 5 bases from V and 3 bases from J, with 21 bases between. The CDR3 is 18 amino acids. CDR1 is SGHDT and CDR2 is YYEEEE in the germline V gene. Sequenced: blood. V is TRBV5-6 and J is TRBJ2-6; D may be TRBD1 or TRBD2 (5 bases each). The origin of this receptor is a man between 18 and 29 years old in good health. The CDR3 loop reads CASSRTRQGVRGANVLTF. As DNA, the CDR3 is TGTGCCAGCAGTCGAACTAGGCAGGGAGTTCGTGGGGCCAACGTCCTGACTTTC.